The present T cell receptor beta chain was sequenced within a study of Ad26.COV2.S vaccination and SARS-CoV-2 variants. Study-wide results and limits: The TCR breadth and depth analyses may have produced an underestimate of total T cell responses.

Treatment noted: approximately 18 received Ad26.COV2.S at low or high dose, single or two shots; five or six received placebo; per-sample allocation not given. The samples were gathered on day 63 after the first injection of vaccine or placebo. About this clone itself: The antigen remains unidentified.

Assay used: immunoSEQ multiplex PCR; TCRdb lists only in-frame clones, some missing. The data hold 300,000 to 400,000 clones, with roughly 90% observed a single time. CDR1 and CDR2 from the germline V gene are KGHSH and LQKENI. V lost 4 bases and J 3 bases, leaving 15 bases between the germline ends. The CDR3 runs to 16 residues. V usage is TRBV18 and J usage is TRBJ1-4; D ambiguous. This clonotype was obtained from a person between 18 and 65 years old who received the Ad26.COV2.S COVID-19 vaccine or a placebo. The sequencing used peripheral blood, collected in a trial of Ad26.COV2.S vaccine versus placebo. The CDR3 DNA is TGTGCCAGCTCACAAAGGAAGGGTTCATCTAATGAAAAACTGTTTTTT. This gives the protein CASSQRKGSSNEKLFF.